This T cell receptor beta chain was captured in a study of blood T cell repertoires in COVID-19. About the research overall: The origin of the acute and convalescent COVID-19 samples was the United States, Italy and Spain.

The CDR3 length is 15 residues. Germline values: CDR1 MNHEY, CDR2 SMNVEV (reference sequence). The junction had 5 bases not matched to a gene; V was cut back by 6 bases and J by 4 bases. The method was immunoSEQ multiplex PCR; TCRdb's version includes in-frame clones alone and lacks a portion of them. In the table there are about 340,000 clones, more than 85% of which are singletons. This sequence originates from a woman aged 25 to 39 who had recovered from COVID-19. Sequencing was carried out using PBMCs or T cells enriched from blood (not recorded which). The chain combines TRBV27 with TRBJ1-5; 11 bases fit TRBD1. The DNA for the CDR3 is TGTGCCAGCAGCCGGGGGACAGGGGGGAATCAGCCCCAGCATTTT. Its translation is CASSRGTGGNQPQHF.